These T cell receptor beta chains were read from a single sample in a study of blood T cell repertoires in COVID-19. Profiled with immunoSEQ multiplex PCR; TCRdb holds only in-frame clones, not every one. The data hold around 380,000 clones, with roughly 86% observed a single time. Sequencing input: peripheral blood. The receptors here all came from a human donor with acute or convalescent COVID-19. The donor label of this sample is uncertain. The CDR3 runs from the conserved cysteine through the conserved F or W. A D gene is named only where the DNA matches it firmly. Clone sizes are given selectively: once, few, many, or a class where the clone is expanded.

size	D	V	J	CDR3	DNA
NA	NA	TRBV5-1	TRBJ2-1	CASTRGALDNEQFF	TGCGCCAGTACACGGGGGGCCCTCGACAATGAGCAGTTCTTC
NA	TRBD2	TRBV28	TRBJ2-5	CASTPPPGLEAQETQYF	TGTGCCAGCACCCCGCCGCCAGGACTAGAAGCACAAGAGACCCAGTACTTC
NA	TRBD2	TRBV5-4	TRBJ2-7	CASSPGRERYYEQYF	TGTGCCAGCAGCCCGGGGCGGGAGCGGTATTACGAGCAGTACTTC
NA	TRBD2	TRBV20-1	TRBJ2-1	CSAKTSDEQFF	TGCAGTGCTAAGACTAGCGATGAGCAGTTCTTC
NA	NA	TRBV7-8	TRBJ2-5	CASSLVLQETQYF	TGTGCCAGCAGCTTGGTACTACAAGAGACCCAGTACTTC
NA	TRBD1	TRBV18	TRBJ2-1	CASSRTGDEQFF	TGTGCCAGCTCTCGGACAGGGGATGAGCAGTTCTTC
NA	TRBD1	TRBV5-1	TRBJ1-2	CASSPRSGTVSYGYTF	TGCGCCAGCAGCCCAAGGTCCGGGACAGTTTCTTATGGCTACACCTTC
once	NA	TRBV25-1	TRBJ2-1	CASTTLQGYNEQFF	TGTGCCAGTACAACCCTCCAGGGGTACAATGAGCAGTTCTTC
NA	NA	TRBV5-4	TRBJ2-1	CASSQGRRNEQFF	TGTGCCAGCAGCCAAGGCCGGAGGAATGAGCAGTTCTTC
NA	NA	TRBV6-1	TRBJ1-5	CASSERGGNSNQPQHF	TGTGCCAGCAGTGAAAGGGGAGGAAATAGCAATCAGCCCCAGCATTTT
NA	TRBD1	TRBV6-5	TRBJ2-7	CASSRRQGYEQYF	TGTGCCAGCAGTAGACGACAGGGTTACGAGCAGTACTTC
once	TRBD1	TRBV5-1	TRBJ1-4	CASSLAGTGADEKLFF	TGCGCCAGCAGCTTGGCCGGGACAGGGGCTGATGAAAAACTGTTTTTT
NA	TRBD1	TRBV20-1	TRBJ2-4	CSAGTGNIQYF	TGCAGTGCAGGGACAGGGAACATTCAGTACTTC
few	TRBD1	TRBV5-8	TRBJ2-7	CASSEDRGSLPYEQYF	TGTGCCAGCAGCGAAGACAGGGGTTCGTTGCCCTACGAGCAGTACTTC
few	NA	TRBV30	TRBJ2-7	CAWSKQGGFYEQYF	TGTGCCTGGAGCAAACAGGGGGGGTTCTACGAGCAGTACTTC
NA	NA	TRBV27	TRBJ2-1	CASSPRSYNEQFF	TGTGCCAGCTCCCCGCGCTCCTACAATGAGCAGTTCTTC
NA	TRBD1	TRBV3-1/TRBV3-2	TRBJ1-1	CASTGTGNGAFF	TGTGCCAGCACCGGGACAGGGAATGGAGCTTTCTTT
NA	NA	TRBV5-1	TRBJ1-2	CASSLAGGLHGYTF	TGCGCCAGCAGCTTGGCCGGGGGGTTGCATGGCTACACCTTC
NA	TRBD2	TRBV7-8	TRBJ2-1	CASSLVWTSSYNEQFF	TGTGCCAGCAGCTTAGTGTGGACTAGCTCCTACAATGAGCAGTTCTTC
NA	NA	TRBV5-6	TRBJ1-6	CASSFARGGGRSYNSPLHF	TGTGCCAGCAGCTTTGCCAGGGGAGGGGGTCGCTCCTATAATTCACCCCTCCACTTT
NA	TRBD1	TRBV30	TRBJ1-2	CAGATGVYGYTF	TGTGCCGGGGCTACAGGGGTCTATGGCTACACCTTC
NA	NA	TRBV30	TRBJ1-2	CAWSVVRGSHYGYTF	TGTGCCTGGAGTGTCGTTAGGGGATCCCACTATGGCTACACCTTC
once	NA	TRBV3-1/TRBV3-2	TRBJ1-2	CASSQDAGVRGYTF	TGTGCCAGCAGCCAAGATGCGGGGGTGCGGGGCTACACCTTC
NA	NA	TRBV7-2	TRBJ1-1	CASTLGGAGLNTEAFF	TGTGCCAGCACCCTAGGGGGGGCGGGGTTGAACACTGAAGCTTTCTTT
NA	TRBD1	TRBV19	TRBJ2-1	CASSKQGHEQFF	TGTGCCAGTAGTAAACAGGGGCATGAGCAGTTCTTC
NA	NA	TRBV5-1	TRBJ2-2	CASSLLAGELFF	TGCGCCAGCAGCCTCCTAGCCGGGGAGCTGTTTTTT
NA	TRBD1	TRBV19	TRBJ2-1	CASGTGGYEQFF	TGTGCCAGTGGGACAGGGGGCTATGAGCAGTTCTTC
NA	NA	TRBV6-5	TRBJ1-6	CASSYVWVGLSSPLHF	TGTGCCAGCAGTTACGTTTGGGTTGGGCTGTCTTCACCCCTCCACTTT
NA	NA	TRBV7-9	TRBJ1-1	CASTPRTLNTEAFF	TGTGCCAGCACCCCAAGGACACTGAACACTGAAGCTTTCTTT
NA	TRBD2	TRBV6-5	TRBJ2-1	CASTSGKVEFF	TGTGCCAGCACTAGCGGGAAGGTCGAGTTCTTC
NA	TRBD1	TRBV7-2	TRBJ1-2	CASSSTSRGLYGYTF	TGTGCCAGCAGCTCGACTTCCAGGGGGCTCTATGGCTACACCTTC
NA	NA	TRBV11-2	TRBJ1-1	CASSPTWTEAFF	TGTGCCAGCAGCCCTACTTGGACTGAAGCTTTCTTT